This TCR beta chain was observed in a study of T and B cells in COVID-19 patients (dated by TCRdb to the early 2020s). In terms of the full investigation: Using TRB and IGH repertoire sequencing of peripheral blood, the study characterized adaptive immunity in COVID-19 patients who had active infection or had recovered. Over 7 million TCR sequences were analysed from a TCR and BCR sequence repository that comprised 35 to 40 patients and roughly 73 time points. An age-matched reference group of under 40 healthy donors negative for COVID-19 antibodies served as the comparison for repertoire analyses. Because samples were available both during active disease and after recovery, a couple of patients were counted in both the recovered and the active cohorts. Critical illness requiring mechanical ventilation or ECMO was present in about 65% of the 20 patients in the active-infection cohort. Up to roughly 10 follow-up blood samples were collected per patient, with some samples spanning different disease stages in the same individual. Median age was approximately 30 years in the recovered cohort versus around 62 years in the active-infection cohort. A recovered cohort included more than 15 patients who provided 20 to 25 samples, and most of these patients had mild to moderate COVID-19 treated on an outpatient basis. In the active-infection cohort, about 90% of the roughly 20 patients had comorbidities linked to unfavorable COVID-19 outcome. General conclusions and limits of the study: The cohort was considered too small for HLA contributions to COVID-19 susceptibility or severity to be assessed. In active COVID-19, TRB repertoires were highly clonal, while at recovery, diversity and richness increased above the levels seen in healthy donors. Patients with COVID-19 were reported to show strongly skewed TRBV/TRBJ gene usage. A total of about 2,000 TCR clusters were exclusive to the recovered cohort, and 31 of those clusters were low-pGen clusters. Blood samples from mildly ill patients during symptoms and early samples from severe cases were scarce. Specific T cell subsets (CD4+/Treg/CD8+) and sorted SARS-CoV-2-responsive or tetramer+ T cells had not yet been sequenced, with those experiments still ongoing. Prospective validation of the reported TCR clusters was stated to be required before clinical use.

Genomic DNA extracted from blood was used in amounts of about 240-550 ng for amplification of TRB repertoires. Sequenced using an Illumina MiSeq. TRB rearrangements were amplified by multiplex PCR with BIOMED2 TRB-A/B primer pools. Two consecutive PCRs added Illumina-compatible adapters and 7-nucleotide sample barcodes to the amplicons. All library PCRs used Phusion HS II polymerase. The amplicons were purified from gel with the NucleoSpin Gel and PCR Clean-up kit, measured on Qubit, and then pooled at around 4 nM. The quality of the amplicon pool was checked on an Agilent 2100 Bioanalyzer prior to Illumina next-generation sequencing. Per the authors' processing: Annotation of TRB rearrangements was performed with MiXCR 3.0.8 using the default MiXCR reference library. Non-productive reads and sequences with fewer than 2 reads were excluded, and each unique CDR3 nucleotide sequence counted as one clone. Clonality, diversity, richness and V-J gene usage were computed in R 3.5.1. GLIPH2 was used for TCR clustering by CDR3 similarity, and generation probabilities were calculated by OLGA. Only GLIPH2 clusters with at least four unique TCR clonotypes present in at least three individuals were retained. The public reads were reprocessed in TCRdb via fastp at Q25 and MiXCR, keeping in-frame beta chains. Each entry merges the rows of one CDR3 protein and shows their most common DNA and genes. These V and J calls originate from TCRdb's pipeline instead of the authors' own analysis. This sample gives roughly 13,000 distinct CDR3 sequences in total; 25% of them show up just once. Clones ranked in the top ten supply approximately 4% of the sample.

Its CDR3 holds 16 amino acids, cysteine through phenylalanine. Only the CDR3 portion is preserved as DNA: 48 bases, with reading frame beginning at the first base. Trimming removed 1 base from V and 5 bases from J; the gene matches leave 4 bases unexplained. Looking up the germline V gene (reference sequence) yields CDR1 SEHNR and CDR2 FQNEAQ. Of note for this clonotype: Its recognized antigen is unknown. It has no much larger one-base neighbor in the sample; base qualities were not kept.

The clonotype comes from a human donor who had recovered from COVID-19. Source material: blood. The V and J genes are TRBV7-9 and TRBJ2-3; the junction holds 12 bases that match TRBD2. The CDR3 sequence is CASSLGTSGAIDTQYF. The nucleotide sequence is given as TGTGCCAGCAGCTTAGGGACTAGCGGGGCCATAGATACGCAGTATTTT.